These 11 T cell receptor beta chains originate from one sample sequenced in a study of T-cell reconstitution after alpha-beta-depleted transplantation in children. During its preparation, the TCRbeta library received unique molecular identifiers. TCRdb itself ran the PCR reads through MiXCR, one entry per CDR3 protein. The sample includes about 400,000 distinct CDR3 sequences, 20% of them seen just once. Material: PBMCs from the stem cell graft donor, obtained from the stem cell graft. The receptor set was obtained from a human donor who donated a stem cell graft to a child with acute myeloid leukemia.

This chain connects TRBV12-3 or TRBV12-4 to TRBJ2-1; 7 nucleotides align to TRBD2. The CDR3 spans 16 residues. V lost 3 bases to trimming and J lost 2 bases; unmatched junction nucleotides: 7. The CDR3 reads CASSFVGGRTYNEQFF. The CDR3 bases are TGTGCCAGCAGTTTTGTGGGAGGGAGGACCTACAATGAGCAGTTCTTC.

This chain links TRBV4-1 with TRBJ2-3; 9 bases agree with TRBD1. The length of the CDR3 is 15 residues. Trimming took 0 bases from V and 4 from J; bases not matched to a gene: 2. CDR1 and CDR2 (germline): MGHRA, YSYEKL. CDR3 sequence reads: CASSQDGTGSDTQYF. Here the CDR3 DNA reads TGCGCCAGCAGCCAAGATGGGACAGGGTCAGATACGCAGTATTTT.

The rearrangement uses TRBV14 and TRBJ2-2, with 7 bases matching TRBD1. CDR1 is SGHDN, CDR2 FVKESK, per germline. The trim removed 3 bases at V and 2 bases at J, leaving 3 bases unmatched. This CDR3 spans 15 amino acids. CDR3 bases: TGTGCCAGCAGCCAGGGACAGACTAACACCGGGGAGCTGTTTTTT. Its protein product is CASSQGQTNTGELFF.

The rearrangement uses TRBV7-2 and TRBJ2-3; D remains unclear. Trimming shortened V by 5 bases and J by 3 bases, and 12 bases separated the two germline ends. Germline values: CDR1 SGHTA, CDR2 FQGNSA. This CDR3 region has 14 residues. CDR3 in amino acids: CASSGRRITDTQYF. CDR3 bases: TGTGCCAGCAGCGGCCGAAGGATAACAGATACGCAGTATTTT.

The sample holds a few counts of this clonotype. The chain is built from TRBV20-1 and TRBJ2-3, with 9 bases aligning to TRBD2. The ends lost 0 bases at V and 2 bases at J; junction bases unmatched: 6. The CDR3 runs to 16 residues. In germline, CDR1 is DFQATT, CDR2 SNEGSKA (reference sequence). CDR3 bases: TGCAGTGCTAGAGATCCAGCGGGAGGACCCACAGATACGCAGTATTTT. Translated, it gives CSARDPAGGPTDTQYF.

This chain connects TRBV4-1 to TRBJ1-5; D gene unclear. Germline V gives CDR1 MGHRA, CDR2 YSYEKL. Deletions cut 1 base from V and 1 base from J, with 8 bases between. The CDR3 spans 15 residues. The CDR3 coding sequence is TGCGCCAGCAGCCAAGGGCGACAAAGCAATCAGCCCCAGCATTTT. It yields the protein CASSQGRQSNQPQHF.

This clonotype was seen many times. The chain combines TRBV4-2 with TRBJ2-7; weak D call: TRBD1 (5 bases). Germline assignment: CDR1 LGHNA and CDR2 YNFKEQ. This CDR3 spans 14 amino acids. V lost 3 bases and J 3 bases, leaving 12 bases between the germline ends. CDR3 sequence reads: CASSHRPQGYEQYF. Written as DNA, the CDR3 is TGTGCCAGCAGCCATCGCCCTCAGGGCTACGAGCAGTACTTC.

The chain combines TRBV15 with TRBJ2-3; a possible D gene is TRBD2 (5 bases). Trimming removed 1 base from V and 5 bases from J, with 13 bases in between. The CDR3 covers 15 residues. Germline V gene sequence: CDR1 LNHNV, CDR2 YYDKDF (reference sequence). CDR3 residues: CATSRGVPGGDTQYF. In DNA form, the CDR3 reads TGTGCCACCAGCAGAGGGGTCCCCGGAGGAGATACGCAGTATTTT.

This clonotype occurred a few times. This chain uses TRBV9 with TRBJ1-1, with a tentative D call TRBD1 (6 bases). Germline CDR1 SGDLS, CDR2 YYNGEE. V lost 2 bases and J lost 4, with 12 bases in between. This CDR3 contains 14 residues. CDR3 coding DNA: TGTGCCAGCAGCGTCTCAGGGGAGGGCACTGAAGCTTTCTTT. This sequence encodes CASSVSGEGTEAFF.

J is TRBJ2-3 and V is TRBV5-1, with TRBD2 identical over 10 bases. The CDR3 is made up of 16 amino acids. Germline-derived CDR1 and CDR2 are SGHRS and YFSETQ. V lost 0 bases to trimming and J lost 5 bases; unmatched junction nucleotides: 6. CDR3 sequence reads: CASSLEGLAGEDTQYF. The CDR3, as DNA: TGCGCCAGCAGCTTGGAGGGTCTAGCGGGAGAAGATACGCAGTATTTT.

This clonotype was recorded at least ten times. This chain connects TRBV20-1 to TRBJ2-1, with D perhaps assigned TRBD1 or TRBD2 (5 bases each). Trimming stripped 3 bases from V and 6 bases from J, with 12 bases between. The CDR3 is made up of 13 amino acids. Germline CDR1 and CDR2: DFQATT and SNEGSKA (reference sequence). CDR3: CSASFPGSNEQFF. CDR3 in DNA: TGCAGTGCTAGCTTCCCAGGGAGCAATGAGCAGTTCTTC.